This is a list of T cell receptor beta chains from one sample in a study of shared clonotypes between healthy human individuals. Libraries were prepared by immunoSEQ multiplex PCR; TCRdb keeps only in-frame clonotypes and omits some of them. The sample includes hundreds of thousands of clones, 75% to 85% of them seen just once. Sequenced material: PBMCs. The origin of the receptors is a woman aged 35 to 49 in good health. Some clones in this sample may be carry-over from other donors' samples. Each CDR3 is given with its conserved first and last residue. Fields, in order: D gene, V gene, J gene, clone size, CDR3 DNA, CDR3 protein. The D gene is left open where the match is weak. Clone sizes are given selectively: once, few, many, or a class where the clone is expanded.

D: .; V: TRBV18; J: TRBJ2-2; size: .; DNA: TGTGCCAGCTCACTACAGGCCGGGGAGCTGTTTTTT; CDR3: CASSLQAGELFF
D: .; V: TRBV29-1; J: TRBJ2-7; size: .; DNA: TGCAGCGTTGAGTTAGGTTTGGAGCAGTACTTC; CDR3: CSVELGLEQYF
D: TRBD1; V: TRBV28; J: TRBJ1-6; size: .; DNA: TGTGCCAGCAGCCCCGGGACAGGGTCGCCCCTCCACTTT; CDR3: CASSPGTGSPLHF
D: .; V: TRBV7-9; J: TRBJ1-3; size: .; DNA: TGTGCCAGCAGCTTACAGAGATCCTCTGGAAACACCATATATTTT; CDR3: CASSLQRSSGNTIYF
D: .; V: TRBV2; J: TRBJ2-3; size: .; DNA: TGTGCCAGCAGTGAACGGGCCAGGAGCACAGATACGCAGTATTTT; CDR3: CASSERARSTDTQYF
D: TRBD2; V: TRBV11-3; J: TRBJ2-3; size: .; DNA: TGTGCCAGCAGCCCCACACTAGCGGGGATCTCAGATACGCAGTATTTT; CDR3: CASSPTLAGISDTQYF
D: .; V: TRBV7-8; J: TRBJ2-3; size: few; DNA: TGTGCCAGCAGCACTACTAGCGGGACAGGGGATACGCAGTATTTT; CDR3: CASSTTSGTGDTQYF
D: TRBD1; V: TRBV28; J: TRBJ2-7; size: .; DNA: TGTGCCAGCAGCCTGACAGGGTCCTTCGAGCAGTACTTC; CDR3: CASSLTGSFEQYF
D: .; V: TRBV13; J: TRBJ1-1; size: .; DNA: TGTGCCAGCATTCTAGGGGGGAACACTGAAGCTTTCTTT; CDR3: CASILGGNTEAFF
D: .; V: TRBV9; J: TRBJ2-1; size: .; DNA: TGTGCCAGCAGCAAGCCGGGTCCTACCTACAATGAGCAGTTCTTC; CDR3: CASSKPGPTYNEQFF
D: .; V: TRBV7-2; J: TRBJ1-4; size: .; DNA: TGTGCCAGCAGCAAAAAGGGGGTGTTTGAAAAACTGTTTTTT; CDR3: CASSKKGVFEKLFF
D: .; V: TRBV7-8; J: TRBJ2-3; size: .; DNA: TGTGCCAGCAGCGAGAGCACAGATACGCAGTATTTT; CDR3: CASSESTDTQYF
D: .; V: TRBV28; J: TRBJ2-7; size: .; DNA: TGTGCCAGCAGTTCACCAGCGTCCTACGAGCAGTACTTC; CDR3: CASSSPASYEQYF
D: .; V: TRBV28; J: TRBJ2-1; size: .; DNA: TGTGCCAGCAGTTTATTAGGGGGTTTTACTAACAATGAGCAGTTCTTC; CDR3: CASSLLGGFTNNEQFF
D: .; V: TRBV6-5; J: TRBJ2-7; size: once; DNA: TGTGCCAGCAGTTACGCCCAGCGCATCCCCTACGAGCAGTACTTC; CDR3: CASSYAQRIPYEQYF
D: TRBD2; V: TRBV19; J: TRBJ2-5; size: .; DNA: TGTGCCAGTAGTACTCCGGGACTACAAGAGACCCAGTACTTC; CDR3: CASSTPGLQETQYF
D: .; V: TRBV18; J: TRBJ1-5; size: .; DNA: TGTGCCACCGGCGGGCAGCCCCAGCATTTT; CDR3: CATGGQPQHF
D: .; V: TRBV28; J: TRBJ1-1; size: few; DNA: TGTGCCAGCAGCAGTGGACAGCACACTGAAGCTTTCTTT; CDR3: CASSSGQHTEAFF
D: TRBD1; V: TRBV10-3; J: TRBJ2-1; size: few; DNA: TGTGCCATCACTCAGGGGGCGCAGGTTAATGAGCAGTTCTTC; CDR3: CAITQGAQVNEQFF
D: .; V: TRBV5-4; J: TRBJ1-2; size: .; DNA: TGTGCCAGCAGCTCCCAGGGTCTAGATGGCTACACCTTC; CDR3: CASSSQGLDGYTF
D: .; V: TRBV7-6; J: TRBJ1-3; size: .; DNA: TGTGCCAGCAGCCCCCCCCCTGGGGGCTCTGGAAACACCATATATTTT; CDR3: CASSPPPGGSGNTIYF
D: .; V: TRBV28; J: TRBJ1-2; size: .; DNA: TGTGCCAGCAGTTTTGGCGTCAGTTCTAACTATGGCTACACCTTC; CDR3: CASSFGVSSNYGYTF
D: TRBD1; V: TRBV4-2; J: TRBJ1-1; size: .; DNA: TGTGCCAGCAGCCGGGGACAGGCGGAGAACACTGAAGCTTTCTTT; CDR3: CASSRGQAENTEAFF
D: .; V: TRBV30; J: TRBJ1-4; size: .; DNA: TGTGCCTGCCTTAAAAGGGGACGGACAGAGGGGGGAAAACTGTTTTTT; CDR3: CACLKRGRTEGGKLFF
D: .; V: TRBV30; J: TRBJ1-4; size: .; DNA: TGTGCCTGGAGTTCGGGTGAGGCTAATGAAAAACTGTTTTTT; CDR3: CAWSSGEANEKLFF
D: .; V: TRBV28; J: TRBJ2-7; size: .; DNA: TGTGCCAGCAGGCCCGGGGTTCGACAAGGATACGAGCAGTACTTC; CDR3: CASRPGVRQGYEQYF
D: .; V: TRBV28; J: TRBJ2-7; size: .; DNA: TGTGCCAGCAGGTCTGCGTGGGCAGGGTCTTACTACGAGCAGTACTTC; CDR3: CASRSAWAGSYYEQYF
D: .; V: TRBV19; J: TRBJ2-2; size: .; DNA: TGTGCCAGTACGGACCGTGCGCTCACCGGGGAGCTGTTTTTT; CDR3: CASTDRALTGELFF
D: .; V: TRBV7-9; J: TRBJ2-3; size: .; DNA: TGTGCCAGCAGCTTAGCGCAAGGGGACTCATACACAGATACGCAGTATTTT; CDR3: CASSLAQGDSYTDTQYF
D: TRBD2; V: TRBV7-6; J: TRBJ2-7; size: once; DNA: TGTGCCAGCAGCCCCGAGGGAGGGAGGAGCTCCTACGAGCAGTACTTC; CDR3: CASSPEGGRSSYEQYF
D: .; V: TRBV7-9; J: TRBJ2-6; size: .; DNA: TGTGCCTCTCCCCCTTATCCCGGGGCCAACGTCCTGACTTTC; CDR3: CASPPYPGANVLTF
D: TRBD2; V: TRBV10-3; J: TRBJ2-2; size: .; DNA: TGTGCCATCAGTGACGTAGCGGGAGCGAACACCGGGGAGCTGTTTTTT; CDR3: CAISDVAGANTGELFF
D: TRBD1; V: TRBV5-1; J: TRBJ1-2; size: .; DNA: TGCGCCAGCAGCTTGTACAGGGGGCGAGGCTACACCTTC; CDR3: CASSLYRGRGYTF
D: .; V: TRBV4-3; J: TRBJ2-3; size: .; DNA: TGCGCCAGCAGCGCCGGGACAAGGAGCACAGATACGCAGTATTTT; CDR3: CASSAGTRSTDTQYF
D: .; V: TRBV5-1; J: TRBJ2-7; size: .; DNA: TGCGCCAGCAGCGGGGGCCACTACGAGCAGTACTTC; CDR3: CASSGGHYEQYF